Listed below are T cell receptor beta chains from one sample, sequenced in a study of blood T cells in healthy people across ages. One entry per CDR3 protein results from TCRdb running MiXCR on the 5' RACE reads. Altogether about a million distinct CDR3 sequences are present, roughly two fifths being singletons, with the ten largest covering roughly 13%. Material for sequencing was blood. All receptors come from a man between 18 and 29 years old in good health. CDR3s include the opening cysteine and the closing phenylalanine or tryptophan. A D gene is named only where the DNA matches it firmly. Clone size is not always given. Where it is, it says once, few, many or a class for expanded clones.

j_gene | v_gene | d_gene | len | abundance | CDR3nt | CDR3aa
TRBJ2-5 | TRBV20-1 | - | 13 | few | TGCAGTGCCCAAGGACAGCACAGGGAGACCCAGTACTTC | CSAQGQHRETQYF
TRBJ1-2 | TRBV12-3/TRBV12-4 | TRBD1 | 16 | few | TGTGCCAGCAGTCCAGATTCAGGGGGCGCGGACTATGGCTACACCTTC | CASSPDSGGADYGYTF
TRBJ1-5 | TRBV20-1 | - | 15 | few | TGCAGTGTCGCCGCGGCAGCAACGGCGGTTCAGCCCCAGCATTTT | CSVAAAATAVQPQHF
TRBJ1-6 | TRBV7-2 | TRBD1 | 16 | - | TGTGCCAGCAGCCCCCGGACAGGTTTAACCTGGAAGCCCCTCCACTTT | CASSPRTGLTWKPLHF
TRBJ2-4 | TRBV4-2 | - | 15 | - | TGTGCCAGCAGCCAAGATCGACAGCCAAAAAACATTCAGTACTTC | CASSQDRQPKNIQYF
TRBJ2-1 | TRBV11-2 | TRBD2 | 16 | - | TGTGCCAGCAGCCCCGATCGCGGGAGCTCCTACAATGAGCAGTTCTTC | CASSPDRGSSYNEQFF
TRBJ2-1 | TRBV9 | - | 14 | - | TGTGCCAGCAGCGTATCTGGCGATTACAATGAGCAGTTCTTC | CASSVSGDYNEQFF
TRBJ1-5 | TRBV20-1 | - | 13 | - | TGCAGTGCTAGAGGGGACCCTAATCAGCCCCAGCATTTT | CSARGDPNQPQHF
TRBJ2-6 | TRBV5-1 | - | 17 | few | TGCGCCAGCAGCTCCCCGGGTTCTCGCTCTGGGGCCAACGTCCTGACTTTC | CASSSPGSRSGANVLTF
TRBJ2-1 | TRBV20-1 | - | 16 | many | TGCAGTGCTAGAGATCCGGGACTGAGCTCCTACAATGAGCAGTTCTTC | CSARDPGLSSYNEQFF
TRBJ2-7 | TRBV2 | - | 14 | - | TGTGCCAGCAGTGAACTTCAGGGTCCCTCCGAGCAGTACTTC | CASSELQGPSEQYF
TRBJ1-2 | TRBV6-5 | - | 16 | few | TGTGCCAGCAGTTACAGGGTAGCCCCGGTAAACTATGGCTACACCTTC | CASSYRVAPVNYGYTF
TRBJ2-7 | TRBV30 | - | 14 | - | TGTGCCGCCTACCGGGACGCAGAACACTACGAGCAGTACTTC | CAAYRDAEHYEQYF
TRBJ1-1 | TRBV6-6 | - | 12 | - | TGTGCCAGCAGTTACACGGACAGTGAAGCTTTCTTT | CASSYTDSEAFF
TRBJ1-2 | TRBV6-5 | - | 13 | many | TGTGCCAGCACCCCCGACGGAAACTATGGCTACACCTTC | CASTPDGNYGYTF
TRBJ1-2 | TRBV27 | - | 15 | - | TGTGCCAGCAGTTTATCCCCCCGGGTAGGAGATGGCTACACCTTC | CASSLSPRVGDGYTF
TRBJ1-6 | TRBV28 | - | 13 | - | TGTGCCAGCAGTGTACAGTATAATTCACCCCTCCACTTT | CASSVQYNSPLHF
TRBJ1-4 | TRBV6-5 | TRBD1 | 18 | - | TGTGCCAGCAGTACCGACAGGGTCTATCAGGGAACTAATGAAAAACTGTTTTTT | CASSTDRVYQGTNEKLFF
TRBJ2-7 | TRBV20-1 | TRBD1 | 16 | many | TGCAGTGCTAGACCTCGACAGGGGATTTTGTCCTACGAGCAGTACTTC | CSARPRQGILSYEQYF
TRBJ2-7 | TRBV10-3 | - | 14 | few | TGTGCCATCAGTGAGGGCCCCTCGGGCTACGAGCAGTACTTC | CAISEGPSGYEQYF
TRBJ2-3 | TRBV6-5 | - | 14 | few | TGTGCCAGCAGTTGGATGGGGAGCACAGATACGCAGTATTTT | CASSWMGSTDTQYF
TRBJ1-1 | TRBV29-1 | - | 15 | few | TGCAGCGTTGGTTCCGCGGATTGGGGGAACACTGAAGCTTTCTTT | CSVGSADWGNTEAFF
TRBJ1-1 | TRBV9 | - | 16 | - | TGTGCCAGCAGCCCATATAGTAGTGGGGTTTCCACTGAAGCTTTCTTT | CASSPYSSGVSTEAFF
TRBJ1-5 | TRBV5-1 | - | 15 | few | TGCGCCAGCAGCACTTCCGGGACTGGGAATCAGCCCCAGCATTTT | CASSTSGTGNQPQHF